This T cell receptor beta chain was sequenced in a study of Graves' ophthalmopathy and Graves' hyperthyroidism. RNA served as the template for amplifying TCR beta CDR3 regions. HTBI primers were employed in first-round RT-PCR, then a second-round multiplex PCR followed. TCRdb recomputed calls from the multiplex PCR reads with MiXCR, one row per CDR3 protein. Of some 750,000 distinct CDR3 sequences listed, around 40% are singletons. V was clipped by 6 bases and J by 0 bases, with 9 bases between them. Germline V gene lookup returns CDR1 SGHVS and CDR2 FQNEAQ. CDR3 length: 14 residues. This sequence was found in an adult man with Graves' ophthalmopathy. The sequenced sample was peripheral blood. The gene calls are TRBV7-8 and TRBJ1-5; D possibly corresponds to TRBD1 (5 bases). DNA of the CDR3: TGTGCCAGCAGGGGGGGGGTTAGCAATCAGCCCCAGCATTTT. Amino acid sequence: CASRGGVSNQPQHF.